This record concerns one T cell receptor (beta chain) sequence. TCRdb ran MiXCR on the PCR reads and lists one entry per CDR3 protein. The table lists about 23,000 distinct CDR3 sequences, roughly half of them singletons. This CDR3 is built from 20 residues. The V gene's germline CDR1 is MNHNS and CDR2 SASEGT. J lost 2 bases, V lost 7 bases, and 15 bases had no gene match. Samples came from patients with localized non-small cell lung adenocarcinoma. This sample is drawn from a study of CD4 and CD8 cells across lung adenocarcinoma regions. The source material was CD4+ T cells from the center of a lung tumor. The sequence derives from a male donor with lung adenocarcinoma. The CD4 and CD8 labels of this study may be unreliable. The chain employs TRBV6-1 and TRBJ2-3; TRBD2 agrees at 16 bases. Here the CDR3 DNA reads TGTGCCAGCAATAGCTTCGTGGGACTAGCGGGGGGGACCAACACAGATACGCAGTATTTT. Protein: CASNSFVGLAGGTNTDTQYF.